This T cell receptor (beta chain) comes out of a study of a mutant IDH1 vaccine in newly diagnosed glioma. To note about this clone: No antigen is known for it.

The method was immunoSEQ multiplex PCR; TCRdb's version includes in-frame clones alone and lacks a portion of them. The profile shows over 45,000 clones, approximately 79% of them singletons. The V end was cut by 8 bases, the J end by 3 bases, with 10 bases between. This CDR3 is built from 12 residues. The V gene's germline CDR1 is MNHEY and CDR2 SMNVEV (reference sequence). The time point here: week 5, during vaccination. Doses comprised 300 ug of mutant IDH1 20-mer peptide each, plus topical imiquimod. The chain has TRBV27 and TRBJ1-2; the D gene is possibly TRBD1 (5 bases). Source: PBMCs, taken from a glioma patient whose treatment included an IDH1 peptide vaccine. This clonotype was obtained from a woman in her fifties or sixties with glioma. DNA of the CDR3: TGTGCCAGCGGCAGGGTAGACTATGGCTACACCTTC. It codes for CASGRVDYGYTF.